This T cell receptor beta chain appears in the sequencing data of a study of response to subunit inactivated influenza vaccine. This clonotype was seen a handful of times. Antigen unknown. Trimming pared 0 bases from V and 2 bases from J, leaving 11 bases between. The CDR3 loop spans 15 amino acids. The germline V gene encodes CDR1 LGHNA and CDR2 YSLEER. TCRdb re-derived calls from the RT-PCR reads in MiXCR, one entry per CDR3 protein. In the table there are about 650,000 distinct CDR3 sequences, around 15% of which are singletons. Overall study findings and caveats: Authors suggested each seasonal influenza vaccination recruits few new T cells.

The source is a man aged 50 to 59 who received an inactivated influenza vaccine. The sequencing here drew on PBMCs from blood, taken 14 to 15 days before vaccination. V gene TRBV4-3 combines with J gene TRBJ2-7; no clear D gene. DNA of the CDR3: TGCGCCAGCAGCCAAGACCCGGACCTTCCCTACGAGCAGTACTTC. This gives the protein CASSQDPDLPYEQYF.